This T cell receptor beta chain was documented in a study of early stage breast cancer tumors (dated by TCRdb to 2015 to 2018). As for the study more broadly: Of the approximately 15 invasive breast tumors, about 13 were found to be estrogen receptor-positive, progesterone receptor-positive and HER2-negative. Most of the 12 ER+/PR+/HER2- tumors were invasive ductal carcinomas, while the other four were invasive lobular carcinomas. A read coverage of roughly 10-fold per sample was achieved on average. Across all samples, about 2.9 million templates representing approximately 1.2 million unique clonotypes were detected.

From the cysteine through the phenylalanine, the CDR3 covers 15 amino acids. This entry keeps only the CDR3 DNA: 45 bases, framed from base 1. As encoded in the germline V gene (reference sequence), CDR1 is SGHNT while CDR2 is YYREEE. Trimming takes 0 bases from V and 0 bases from J, and the germline ends sit 9 bases apart. Each sample was amplified in two independent genomic DNA replicates, using about 0.47 ug for blood and about 1.6 ug for tumor or normal breast. Following the manufacturer's instructions, the ImmunoSeq Intro kit was used to carry out TCRB sequencing on genomic DNA. For absolute quantification, the 31-cycle multiplex PCR included proprietary primers along with spike-in control sequences. Single-end 150-bp reads were used to sequence an 87-bp fragment covering the CDR3 and the flanking V and J genes. Seven samples, each with two replicates, were multiplexed per lane of an Illumina MiSeq using version 3.0 chemistry. The source study handled its data this way. The vendor's proprietary pipeline processed the raw data and merged both replicates into a single result for each sample. Clonotypes were defined as productive rearrangements sharing the V-gene family, CDR3 amino acid sequence and J-gene segment. Clonality was computed as 1 minus the normalized Shannon entropy (Pielou evenness) of TCRB abundances. To estimate T cell density, the total number of templates was divided by the number of input cells, which was inferred from the amount of DNA input. Recon with default parameters was used to estimate total repertoire diversity and clonality. Clonotypes with over 0.1% abundance in tumor and at least 32-fold higher abundance in tumor than in normal breast were defined as tumor-enriched. Entries here come from immuneACCESS through TCRdb and include only in-frame sequences with V and J called. Some clones fail to appear in such tables; in the studies checked, an unresolved V gene covers under half of the shortfall, and the cause of the remainder is unknown. V and J calls and clone size follow that table, whereas D and trimming were derived from the DNA. This sample comprises tens of thousands of clones, roughly 80% of them detected only once. The top ten clones comprise roughly 12% of the sample.

The study profiled bulk TCR beta-chain repertoires in matched peripheral blood, tumor and adjacent normal breast tissue taken from approximately 15 patients with early-stage breast cancer. Before surgery, about 4.5-10 mL of whole blood was collected into EDTA tubes and then processed within 2 hours. Peripheral blood mononuclear cells were isolated by Ficoll-Paque centrifugation in SepMate-50 tubes. PBMCs were cryopreserved in aliquots of roughly 1.8 to 4 million cells in about 90% FBS with roughly 10% DMSO and kept in liquid nitrogen. Genomic DNA was extracted with the Qiagen AllPrep DNA/RNA Mini kit. Comment on this clone: Its cognate antigen has yet to be identified. No clone much larger than this one lies a single base away; base qualities are absent.

Overall study results and their limits: Chain pairing and functional markers such as CD4, CD8 and FOXP3 were missed by bulk genomic DNA sequencing of unsorted cells. Enriched TCRB sequences shared across patients were mostly commonly generated sequences, unlikely to play an important role in the tumor microenvironment. The small cohort size prevented analysis by tumor subtype. Repertoires from blood and normal breast were more alike than repertoires from blood and tumor, and in about 85% of the 16 patients, comparing each tissue with blood separated tumor from normal. Tumors showed about 2.5-fold higher T cell density and higher clonality than adjacent normal breast tissue.

The chain is encoded by TRBV5-4 joined to TRBJ1-2; the D gene is not confidently resolved. This receptor was obtained from a person between 55 and 69 years old with breast cancer. Specimen: blood. The nucleotides are TGTGCCAGCAGCTTGGCCCCAGTCACTAACTATGGCTACACCTTC. It translates as CASSLAPVTNYGYTF. The variable domain in full, with residues beyond the CDR3 obtained from the reference TRBV5-4 and TRBJ1-2 genes, is ETGVTQSPTHLIKTRGQQVTLRCSSQSGHNTVSWYQQALGQGPQFIFQYYREEENGRGNFPPRFSGLQFPNYSSELNVNALELDDSALYLCASSLAPVTNYGYTFGSGTRLTVV.